The clone carrying this TCR beta chain was counted once. The V end was cut by 6 bases, the J end by 1 base, with 14 bases between. CDR3 length equals 15 residues. The germline CDR1 and CDR2 sequences are SGHTS and YDEGEE. The sample originates from a study of blood T cell repertoires in COVID-19. Study details: The United States, Italy and Spain provided the acute and convalescent COVID-19 samples. In each case, the material was cDNA or gDNA derived from T cells, B-cell-depleted T cells, or PBMCs.

Per the original data handling: Estimates of nucleated cell counts were drawn from the amplification of reference gene primers. Sequencing used immunoSEQ multiplex PCR; TCRdb keeps in-frame clones, though not all of them. From that table come the V and J calls and clone size; the DNA was used to work out D and trimming. The sample comprises roughly 150,000 clones, around 80% of which are singletons, and around 9.8% rests with the top ten. The genes are TRBV5-8 and TRBJ1-3; D gene unclear. Sequencing was done on a sample of peripheral blood. The receptor's source is a woman between 45 and 60 years old with acute or convalescent COVID-19. In nucleotides, the CDR3 is TGTGCCAGCAACCGCCTTGGCAGATCTGGAAACACCATATATTTT. Amino acid sequence: CASNRLGRSGNTIYF.